The sequence of this TCR beta chain was determined in a study of OX40 agonist ivuxolimab in advanced cancers. For the study at large: Prior checkpoint blockade (anti-PD-1, anti-PD-L1 or anti-CTLA-4) was permitted; approximately 44% had it.

General observations from the study: Antigen targets of the expanded peripheral T cells went undetermined. Circulating CD4+ and CD8+ T cells showed clonal expansion by week 6 at 0.1 to 3.0 mg/kg.

As concerns this clone: Its antigen is unknown.

The V end was cut by 0 bases, the J end by 2 bases, with 10 bases between. The length of the CDR3 is 15 residues. Germline loops: CDR1 SGHRS, CDR2 YFSETQ. The repertoire was sequenced with immunoSEQ multiplex PCR; TCRdb's copy has only in-frame clones and lacks some. The data hold more than 45,000 clones, with approximately 91% observed a single time. Systemic immunosuppression or autoimmune disease history was grounds to exclude patients. The sample in question was CD4+ or CD8+ T cells sorted from blood, obtained in a trial of the OX40 agonist ivuxolimab. The J gene is TRBJ2-3, the V gene TRBV5-1, with no clear D. This TCR derives from an adult with an advanced solid tumor such as melanoma, head and neck, liver or kidney cancer. The CDR3 bases are TGCGCCAGCAGCTTGGGAGGCTCTTACACAGATACGCAGTATTTT. This sequence encodes CASSLGGSYTDTQYF.